The TCR beta chain described here comes from a study of blood T cells in healthy people across ages. In the study overall: The template switching approach captured approximately one barcoded beta molecule for every two T cells.

Germline assignment: CDR1 MGHRA and CDR2 YSYEKL. V trimming: 1 base; J trimming: 0 bases; junction bases outside the gene matches: 3. The CDR3 contains 16 residues. A J-beta primer mix and a sample-barcoded 5' primer were used in a second PCR of roughly 6 to 11 cycles. All cDNA molecules were each tagged by a template-switch adaptor with 12 random nucleotides. TCRdb reanalysed the 5' RACE reads using MiXCR and keeps one entry per CDR3 protein. In the table there are around 750,000 distinct CDR3 sequences, less than 70% of which are singletons. Every sample had a minimum of 6.5 million PBMCs isolated. This clonotype was seen more than once but under ten times.

This TCR was recovered from a man older than 75 in good health. The rearrangement joins TRBV4-1 to TRBJ2-1; 7 bases are a match to TRBD2. The sample was blood. CDR3 DNA: TGCGCCAGCAGCCAAGGGGAGCGGGGCTCCTACAATGAGCAGTTCTTC. This gives the protein CASSQGERGSYNEQFF.